This T cell receptor beta chain emerged from a study of radiotherapy plus CTLA-4 blockade in lung cancer. Study at large: Objective responses were recorded in roughly 17% of patients, with disease control recorded in about 30%.

The germline CDR1 and CDR2 sequences are SNHLY and FYNNEI. The CDR3 has 11 residues. Trimming stripped 6 bases from V and 6 bases from J, with 9 bases between. Only in-frame clones appear in the TCRdb table, and some are missing; sequencing was by immunoSEQ multiplex PCR. The top ten hold more than 6.5% of the sample, which has 120,000 or so clones, more than 80% seen once. CTLA-4 blockade using ipilimumab, together with focal radiation, was received by patients with chemo-refractory metastatic non-small-cell lung cancer. A note on this clone: Its antigen is undetermined.

Whole-study results and caveats: Early blood T cell clone changes and increased post-radiation serum interferon-beta were reportedly the strongest response predictors.

The sequence was collected from a human donor with non-small cell lung cancer that progressed on radiotherapy plus ipilimumab. V and J are TRBV2 and TRBJ2-7; D is ambiguous. The material sequenced was peripheral blood, taken from a patient treated with radiotherapy plus ipilimumab. CDR3 sequence reads: CASSNRGEQYF. CDR3 DNA sequence: TGTGCCAGCAGCAACAGAGGCGAGCAGTACTTC.